This TCR beta chain was found in a study of cytomegalovirus exposure and HLA in healthy donors. Regarding the study as a whole: In a later analysis, specific HLA alleles were associated with under 20,000 TCR beta sequences at a 0.05 false discovery rate.

The donors gave bone marrow, and they were healthy. Donors had nominal health at sampling but likely had unrecorded immune exposures. V trimming: 0 bases; J trimming: 3 bases; junction bases outside the gene matches: 8. Germline assignment: CDR1 SGHRS and CDR2 YFSETQ. The CDR3 extends over 17 amino acids. This clone was detected only once. The antigen is undetermined. It was with 60 Vbeta and 13 Jbeta primers that the PCR ran. Assay: immunoSEQ multiplex PCR; the TCRdb copy retains only in-frame clones and omits some. The sample gives 110,000 or so clones, 75% to 85% of which show up once; 6.1% is in the top ten.

The V gene is TRBV5-1, the J gene TRBJ2-7, with 11 nucleotides matching TRBD2. The clonotype comes from a man between 18 and 29 years old in good health and CMV-seronegative. The sample taken for sequencing was PBMCs. The CDR3 DNA reads TGCGCCAGCAGCTTGGAAGGCCTAGCGGGAGGTCTCTACGAGCAGTACTTC. Protein product: CASSLEGLAGGLYEQYF.